The 21 T cell receptor beta chains below come from one sample, sequenced in a study of shared clonotypes between healthy human individuals. Generated by immunoSEQ multiplex PCR, the TCRdb table keeps only in-frame clones and is missing some. The sample lists around 720,000 clones; around four fifths were seen once. The specimen sequenced was memory CD4+ T cells sorted from blood. Documented subset: CD45RA-negative fraction. The receptor set was obtained from a woman aged 30 to 39 in good health.

CDR3 DNA sequence: TGTGCCAGCAGTTTCCTAGACAGGGAAGGCTACACCTTC. Encoded protein: CASSFLDREGYTF. The chain joins TRBV27 to TRBJ1-2, with 7 bases lining up with TRBD1. Germline loops: CDR1 MNHEY, CDR2 SMNVEV (reference sequence). The CDR3 has 13 residues. V trimming: 3 bases; J trimming: 8 bases; junction bases outside the gene matches: 6.

This clone was found a few times. The chain links TRBV6-5 to TRBJ1-1; D not certain. V was clipped by 6 bases and J by 6 bases, with 17 bases between them. Germline CDR1 and CDR2: MNHEY and SVGAGI. CDR3 size: 14 residues. The CDR3 spells CASRTNERSPEAFF. CDR3 DNA sequence: TGTGCCAGCAGAACCAACGAAAGAAGCCCTGAAGCTTTCTTT.

This clone was observed once. The chain has TRBV6-6 and TRBJ1-3; D not certain. CDR1 is MNHNY, CDR2 SVGAGI, per germline (reference sequence). V lost 0 bases and J lost 2, with 8 bases in between. This CDR3 is 15 amino acids long. CDR3 residues: CASSYSTLAGNTIYF. The CDR3 DNA is TGTGCCAGCAGTTACTCGACGCTGGCTGGAAACACCATATATTTT.

The chain employs TRBV6-1 and TRBJ2-1, with TRBD2 matching 10 bases. Germline loops: CDR1 MNHNS, CDR2 SASEGT. V gave up 9 bases and J gave up 5 bases; unmatched junction bases: 4. This CDR3 comprises 13 residues. CDR3 nucleotide sequence: TGTGCCAGTGAAGCGGGAGGGCACAATGAGCAGTTCTTC. Its translation: CASEAGGHNEQFF.

The V call is TRBV2, the J call TRBJ1-4; D is unresolved. This CDR3 is built from 15 residues. Germline-derived CDR1 and CDR2 are SNHLY and FYNNEI. Trimming took off 8 bases at V and 0 bases at J, with 13 bases between the two ends. As DNA, the CDR3 is TGTGCCAGCCTAGCTCCAAGTGCAACTAATGAAAAACTGTTTTTT. Translating it yields CASLAPSATNEKLFF.

The chain recombines TRBV6-6 with TRBJ2-1; 7 bases match TRBD2. There are 16 residues in the CDR3. V was pared by 6 bases and J by 0 bases, with 8 bases of the junction left unmatched. Germline-derived CDR1 and CDR2 are MNHNY and SVGAGI (reference sequence). CDR3 region: CASRSSGFSSYNEQFF. Here the CDR3 DNA reads TGTGCCAGCAGGTCTAGCGGTTTTAGCTCCTACAATGAGCAGTTCTTC.

Remarks on this clone: This sample also contains other DNA sequences that code for the same CDR3. The chain combines TRBV11-3 with TRBJ1-1, with unresolved D. The CDR3 consists of 13 residues. V lost 1 base, J lost 0 bases, and 3 bases lay in between. CDR1 and CDR2 (germline): SGHNT, YENEEA. The CDR3 DNA is TGTGCCAGCAGCTTAGGGGTGAACACTGAAGCTTTCTTT. Translating gives CASSLGVNTEAFF.

CDR3 DNA: TGCGCCAGCAGCCAAGATCAGGGGGGATATTGGCCCCAGCATTTT. This codes for CASSQDQGGYWPQHF. The chain combines TRBV4-1 with TRBJ1-5; 7 nucleotides agree with TRBD1. The CDR3 spans 15 residues. The V gene's germline CDR1 is MGHRA and CDR2 YSYEKL. V lost 0 bases, J lost 9 bases, and 8 bases stayed unmatched.

The chain couples TRBV4-1 to TRBJ1-4, with 8 bases identical to TRBD1. Per the germline V gene, CDR1 is MGHRA and CDR2 is YSYEKL. Unmatched junction bases numbered 3, after V lost 2 bases and J lost 4 bases. This CDR3 is 15 amino acids long. As DNA, the CDR3 is TGCGCCAGCAGCCAAATACAGGGGGTTAATGAAAAACTGTTTTTT. Amino acids: CASSQIQGVNEKLFF.

V is TRBV6-5 and J is TRBJ1-5; tentatively, D is TRBD1 (6 bases). V was pared by 6 bases and J by 5 bases, with 11 bases between. The CDR3 contains 13 residues. Germline V CDR1 and CDR2: MNHEY, SVGAGI. CDR3 nucleotide sequence: TGTGCCAGCAGCTCCGGACAGCATCAGCCCCAGCATTTT. Its translation: CASSSGQHQPQHF.

The chain links TRBV11-2 to TRBJ2-3; D call uncertain. V lost 1 base and J 6 bases, leaving 8 bases between the germline ends. The CDR3 is 13 amino acids. Per germline, CDR1 SGHAT and CDR2 FQNNGV. CDR3 sequence reads: CASSLGSGDTQYF. The DNA of the CDR3 is TGTGCCAGCAGCTTAGGGTCTGGCGATACGCAGTATTTT.

The genes are TRBV5-6 and TRBJ2-5, with D hard to call. Germline CDR1 reads SGHDT; CDR2 reads YYEEEE. This CDR3 is 12 amino acids long. Trimming left V 4 bases short and J 5 bases short, with 9 bases between. CDR3: CASSALSETQYF. Written as DNA, the CDR3 is TGTGCCAGCAGCGCCTTAAGTGAGACCCAGTACTTC.

The chain carries TRBV7-6 and TRBJ2-7; D possibly corresponds to TRBD2 (5 bases). The CDR3 runs to 14 residues. CDR1 SGHVS and CDR2 FNYEAQ come from the germline V gene. Between the trimmed V and J ends, which lost 0 bases and 6 bases, there was a span of 12 bases. The CDR3 region is CASSLAPGISEQYF. The CDR3 DNA reads as TGTGCCAGCAGCTTAGCGCCCGGGATCAGCGAGCAGTACTTC.

CDR3 amino acids: CASSLSHLNEQFF. Here the CDR3 DNA reads TGCGCCAGCAGCTTGAGCCACCTCAATGAGCAGTTCTTC. The V and J genes are TRBV5-1 and TRBJ2-1; D ambiguous. Germline-derived CDR1 and CDR2 are SGHRS and YFSETQ. The germline V and J ends were trimmed by 1 base and 6 bases, with 8 bases remaining between them. This CDR3 has 13 amino acids.

A few counts support this clone. The rearrangement uses TRBV19 and TRBJ2-3, with TRBD1 as a possible D gene (6 bases). Germline V gene sequence: CDR1 LNHDA, CDR2 SQIVND (reference sequence). The V end lost 4 bases, the J end lost 6 bases, and 23 bases lay between the germline ends. The CDR3 is 17 residues long. The DNA for the CDR3 is TGTGCCAGTAGTAGGGACAAGGGTATCGGGGCGTCGGATACGCAGTATTTT. Its translation is CASSRDKGIGASDTQYF.

This clone was observed at least ten times. V gene TRBV11-1 combines with J gene TRBJ2-7, with TRBD1 matching over 8 bases. This CDR3 has 15 residues. Germline lookup yields CDR1 SGHAT and CDR2 FQDESV (reference sequence). With V trimmed by 3 bases and J by 3 bases, 7 bases remained unmatched. The CDR3 loop is CASSFRQGQFYEQYF. The CDR3 region has the DNA TGTGCCAGCAGCTTTAGACAGGGGCAATTCTACGAGCAGTACTTC. The complete variable domain, with remaining parts taken from reference TRBV11-1 and TRBJ2-7, reads EAEVAQSPRYKITEKSQAVAFWCDPISGHATLYWYRQILGQGPELLVQFQDESVVDDSQLPKDRFSAERLKGVDSTLKIQPAELGDSAMYLCASSFRQGQFYEQYFGPGTRLTVT.

The rearrangement uses TRBV6-5 and TRBJ1-2; no definite D call. This CDR3 spans 13 amino acids. With 7 bases removed from V and 4 bases from J, the gap between germline ends came to 13 bases. Germline CDR1 and CDR2: MNHEY and SVGAGI. CDR3 DNA: TGTGCCAGCACCCCCCGTGGGAGCTATGGCTACACCTTC. Encoded protein: CASTPRGSYGYTF.

The chain carries TRBV9 and TRBJ1-5; D might be TRBD1 (5 bases). The ends were cut back, 0 bases at V and 9 bases at J, with 22 bases in the middle. The CDR3 loop spans 17 amino acids. The germline V gene has CDR1 SGDLS and CDR2 YYNGEE. The CDR3 is CASSVGSGGTFGGPQHF. CDR3 coding DNA: TGTGCCAGCAGCGTAGGTTCGGGAGGGACGTTTGGTGGGCCCCAGCATTTT.

The chain links TRBV6-5 to TRBJ2-2; D might be TRBD2 (6 bases). Trimming took off 10 bases at V and 6 bases at J, with 15 bases between the two ends. The CDR3 is 13 residues long. Germline CDR1 MNHEY, CDR2 SVGAGI. The CDR3 DNA reads TGTGCCACCAGCCGGGGAGGTTCCGGGGAGCTGTTTTTT. Its protein product is CATSRGGSGELFF.

The gene calls are TRBV7-8 and TRBJ2-1, with D tentatively TRBD2 (5 bases). The CDR3 consists of 17 residues. With 0 bases removed from V and 6 bases from J, the gap between germline ends came to 18 bases. Germline CDR1 reads SGHVS; CDR2 reads FQNEAQ. The DNA for the CDR3 is TGTGCCAGCAGCTTAGCGGTTAGCGCGATTACCCGCAATGAGCAGTTCTTC. This sequence encodes CASSLAVSAITRNEQFF.

The chain links TRBV5-4 to TRBJ2-7; TRBD1 might be the D (6 bases). Germline values: CDR1 SGHNT, CDR2 YYREEE (reference sequence). The CDR3 runs 16 residues. Between the trimmed V and J ends, which lost 2 bases and 1 base, there was a span of 16 bases. The CDR3 bases are TGTGCCAGCAGCTTCCGGGCAGGGGCGAAATCCTACGAGCAGTACTTC. Translated, it gives CASSFRAGAKSYEQYF.